This T cell receptor beta chain derives from a study of T-cell reconstitution after alpha-beta-depleted transplantation in children. Unique molecular identifiers were incorporated during preparation of the TCRbeta library. TCRdb reanalysed the PCR reads using MiXCR and keeps one entry per CDR3 protein. Found here are 600,000 to 700,000 distinct CDR3 sequences, roughly 15% of them singletons; the top ten hold about 1.1%. The TCR sequence derives from a human donor who donated a stem cell graft to a child with acute myeloid leukemia. The specimen was PBMCs from the stem cell graft donor, collected from the stem cell graft.

This chain's CDR3 is CASSRIGGGTYEQYF. The CDR3 DNA is TGTGCCAGCAGCAGGATAGGGGGGGGGACCTACGAGCAGTACTTC. The rearrangement uses TRBV6-1 and TRBJ2-7; a possible D gene is TRBD2 (7 bases). Germline CDR1 MNHNS, CDR2 SASEGT. V shed 6 bases and J shed 2 bases, with 17 bases lying between them. There are 15 residues in the CDR3.